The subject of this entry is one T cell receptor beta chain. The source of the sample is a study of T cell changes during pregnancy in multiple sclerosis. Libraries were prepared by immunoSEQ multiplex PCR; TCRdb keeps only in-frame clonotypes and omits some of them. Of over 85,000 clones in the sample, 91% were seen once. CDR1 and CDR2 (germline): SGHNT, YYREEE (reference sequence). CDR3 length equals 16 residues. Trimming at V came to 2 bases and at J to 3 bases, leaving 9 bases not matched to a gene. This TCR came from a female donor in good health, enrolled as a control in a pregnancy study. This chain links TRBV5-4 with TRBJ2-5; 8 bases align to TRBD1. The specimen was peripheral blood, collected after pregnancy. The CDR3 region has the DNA TGTGCCAGCAGCTTCTCGAGGGACAGGTTTAAAGAGACCCAGTACTTC. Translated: CASSFSRDRFKETQYF.